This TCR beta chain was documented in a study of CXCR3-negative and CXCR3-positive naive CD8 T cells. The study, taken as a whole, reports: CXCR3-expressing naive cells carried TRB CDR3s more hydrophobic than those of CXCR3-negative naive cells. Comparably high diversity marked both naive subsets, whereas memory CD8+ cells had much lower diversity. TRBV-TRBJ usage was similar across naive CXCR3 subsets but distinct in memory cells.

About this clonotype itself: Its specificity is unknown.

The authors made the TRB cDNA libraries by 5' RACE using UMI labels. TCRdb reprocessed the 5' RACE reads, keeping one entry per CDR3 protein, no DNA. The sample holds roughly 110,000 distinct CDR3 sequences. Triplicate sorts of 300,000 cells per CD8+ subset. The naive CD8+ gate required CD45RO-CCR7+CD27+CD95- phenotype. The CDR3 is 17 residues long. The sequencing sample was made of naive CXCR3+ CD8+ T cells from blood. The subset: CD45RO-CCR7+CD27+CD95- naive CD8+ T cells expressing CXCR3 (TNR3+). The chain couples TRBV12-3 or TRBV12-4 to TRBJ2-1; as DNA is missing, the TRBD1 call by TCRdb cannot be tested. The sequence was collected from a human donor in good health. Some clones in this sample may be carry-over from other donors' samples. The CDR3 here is CASSLRLGQGVRGEQLF.